This T cell receptor beta chain was observed in a study of early T cells in non-severe SARS-CoV-2 infection. The wider study: Sequenced material consisted of bulk RNA (from unsorted whole blood), and chains were unpaired. Points from the study as a whole: Private and CD4 specificities were missed by VDJdb matching, skewed to anti-spike CD8.

This clonotype has ten or more counts. What it recognizes is unknown. The germline gives CDR1 SGHNT, CDR2 YYREEE (reference sequence). This CDR3 is 13 amino acids long. Trimming removed 0 bases at V and 2 bases at J, with 4 bases between. Unique molecular identifiers were affixed to single, distinct cDNA molecules. TCRdb reprocessed the 5' RACE reads via MiXCR and lists one record per CDR3 protein. The sample has tens of thousands of distinct CDR3 sequences; about 12% are singletons. The sequencing sample was made of whole blood. The chain is built from TRBV5-4 and TRBJ2-3, with unresolved D. The source of this sequence is an adult who was a healthcare worker with PCR-confirmed SARS-CoV-2 infection or an uninfected control (not recorded which). Here the CDR3 DNA reads TGTGCCAGCAGCTTGGACTTCACAGATACGCAGTATTTT. Amino acid sequence: CASSLDFTDTQYF.